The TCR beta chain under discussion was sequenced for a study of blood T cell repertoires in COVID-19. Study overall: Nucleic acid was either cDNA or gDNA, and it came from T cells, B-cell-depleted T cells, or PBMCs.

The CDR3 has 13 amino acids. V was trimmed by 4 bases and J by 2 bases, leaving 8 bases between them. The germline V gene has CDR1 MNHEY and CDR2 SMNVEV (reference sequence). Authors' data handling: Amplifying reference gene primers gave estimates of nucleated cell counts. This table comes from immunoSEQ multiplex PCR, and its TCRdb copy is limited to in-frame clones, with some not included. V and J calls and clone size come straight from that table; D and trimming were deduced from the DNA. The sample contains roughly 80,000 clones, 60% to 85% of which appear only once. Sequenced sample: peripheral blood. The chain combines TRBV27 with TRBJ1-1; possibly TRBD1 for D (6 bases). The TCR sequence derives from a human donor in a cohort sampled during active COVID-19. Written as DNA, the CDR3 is TGTGCCAGCAGTTGGACAGTAAACACTGAAGCTTTCTTT. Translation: CASSWTVNTEAFF.